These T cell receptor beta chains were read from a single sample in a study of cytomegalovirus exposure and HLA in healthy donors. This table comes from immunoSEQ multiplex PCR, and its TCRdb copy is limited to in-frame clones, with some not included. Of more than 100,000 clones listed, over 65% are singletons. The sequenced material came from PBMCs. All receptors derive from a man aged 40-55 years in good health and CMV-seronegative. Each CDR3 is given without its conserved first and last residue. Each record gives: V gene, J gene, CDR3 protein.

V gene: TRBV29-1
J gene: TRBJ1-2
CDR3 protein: SVEARTGGTYGYT

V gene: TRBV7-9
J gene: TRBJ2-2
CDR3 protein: ASSLARELF

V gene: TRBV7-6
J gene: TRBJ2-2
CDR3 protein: ASSLRTSGRVDTGELF

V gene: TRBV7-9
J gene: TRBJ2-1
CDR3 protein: ASSLRTLSGYEQF

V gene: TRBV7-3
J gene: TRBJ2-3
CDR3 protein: ASSGDSGSEDTQY

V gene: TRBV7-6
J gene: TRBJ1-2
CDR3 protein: ASSPGQGPGGYT

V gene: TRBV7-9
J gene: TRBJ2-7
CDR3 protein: ASSLAGGIYEQY

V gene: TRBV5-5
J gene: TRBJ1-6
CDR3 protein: ASSLGAPYNSPLH

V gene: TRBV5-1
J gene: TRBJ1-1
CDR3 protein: ASSAGQEDEAF

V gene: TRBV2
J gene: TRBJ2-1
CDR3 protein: ATDRGGSYNEQF

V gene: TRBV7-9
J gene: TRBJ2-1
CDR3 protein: ASSTLSSGSSYNEQF

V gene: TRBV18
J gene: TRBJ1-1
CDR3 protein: ASSPPGNPNTEAF

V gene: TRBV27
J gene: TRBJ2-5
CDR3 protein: ASSFVGRGQETQY

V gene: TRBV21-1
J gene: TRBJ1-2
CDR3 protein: ASILGPCYGYT

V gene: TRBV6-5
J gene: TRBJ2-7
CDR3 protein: ASSFRSDYEQY

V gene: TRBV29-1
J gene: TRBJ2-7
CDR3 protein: SVEMTGGGNEQY

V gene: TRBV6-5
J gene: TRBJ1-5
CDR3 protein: ASRGTADNQPQH

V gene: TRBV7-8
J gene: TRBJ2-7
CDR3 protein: ASSGRQGAREQY

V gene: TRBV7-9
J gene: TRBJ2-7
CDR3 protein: ASSLEETKYEQY

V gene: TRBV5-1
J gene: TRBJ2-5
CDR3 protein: ASSSGGYQETQY

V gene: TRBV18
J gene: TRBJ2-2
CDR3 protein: ASSWLTGDTGELF

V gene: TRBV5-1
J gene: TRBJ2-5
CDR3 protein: ASKVLGGQETQY

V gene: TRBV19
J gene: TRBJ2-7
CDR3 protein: ASSTGTSGSYEQY

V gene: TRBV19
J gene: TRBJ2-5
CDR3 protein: ASSTLLAGQETQY

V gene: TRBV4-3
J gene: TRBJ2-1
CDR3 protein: ASSQVAGRPF

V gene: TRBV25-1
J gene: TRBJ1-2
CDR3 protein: ASSEGGNYGYT